One and the same sample provided the 8 T cell receptor beta chains below, sequenced in a study of control samples from healthy donors and cancer patients. The protocol was immunoSEQ multiplex PCR, while the TCRdb copy is restricted to in-frame clones and leaves out a portion. This table has approximately 100,000 clones, roughly 82% appearing once. Sample: blood. These receptors originate from a man in his sixties in good health.

The chain is built from TRBV7-3 and TRBJ2-3; D unresolved. The germline V and J ends were trimmed by 2 bases and 6 bases, with 18 bases remaining between them. The CDR3 loop spans 16 amino acids. Germline CDR1 and CDR2: SGHTA and FQGTGA. The CDR3 DNA reads as TGTGCCAGCAGCTTATATTTGCGGCCCCAGACGGATACGCAGTATTTT. Protein: CASSLYLRPQTDTQYF.

This chain connects TRBV11-2 to TRBJ2-3; D not resolved. V was trimmed by 7 bases and J by 4 bases, leaving 6 bases between them. CDR3 size: 11 residues. Germline lookup yields CDR1 SGHAT and CDR2 FQNNGV. Here the CDR3 reads CASTSPDTQYF. The CDR3 region has the DNA TGTGCCAGCACTTCCCCAGATACGCAGTATTTT.

This clone appeared a single time. The chain uses TRBV15 and TRBJ1-5, with a possible D match to TRBD1 (5 bases). V shed 2 bases and J shed 3 bases, with 14 bases lying between them. The CDR3 has 16 residues. CDR1 and CDR2 from the germline V gene are LNHNV and YYDKDF (reference sequence). Here the CDR3 reads CATSRLQGPFNQPQHF. CDR3 sequence (DNA): TGTGCCACCAGCAGACTTCAGGGACCCTTCAATCAGCCCCAGCATTTT.

V and J are TRBV9 and TRBJ2-1; possible D gene TRBD1, 6 bases. The CDR3 sequence is 13 residues long. Germline V gene lookup returns CDR1 SGDLS and CDR2 YYNGEE. The V end lost 4 bases, the J end lost 2 bases, and 7 bases lay between the germline ends. The CDR3, as DNA: TGTGCCAGCAGCCACAGGGCCTACAATGAGCAGTTCTTC. Its translation is CASSHRAYNEQFF.

The chain employs TRBV5-4 and TRBJ2-7, with 11 positions matching TRBD1. The germline V gene has CDR1 SGHNT and CDR2 YYREEE (reference sequence). V shed 5 bases and J 4 bases; nucleotides not matched to a gene: 14. This CDR3 is 17 amino acids long. CDR3 loop: CASSWSTGQGARYEQYF. The CDR3, as DNA: TGTGCCAGCAGTTGGTCAACAGGACAGGGGGCGCGGTACGAGCAGTACTTC.

This clone was seen a single time. V is TRBV7-6 and J is TRBJ1-3; D gene uncertain. From germline, CDR1 is SGHVS and CDR2 FNYEAQ. This CDR3 spans 15 amino acids. V dropped 5 bases and J dropped 0 bases, with 11 bases sitting between them. The CDR3 bases are TGTGCCAGCAGCCCTTCCCCCGGCTCTGGAAACACCATATATTTT. It is translated as CASSPSPGSGNTIYF.

The chain couples TRBV11-3 to TRBJ2-3; 7 positions match TRBD1. This CDR3 is built from 14 residues. The J segment lost 5 bases and the V segment lost 5 bases, leaving 7 bases of the junction unmatched. CDR1 and CDR2 (germline): SGHNT, YENEEA. The chain's CDR3 is CASSQGGVEDTQYF. CDR3 DNA: TGTGCCAGCAGCCAAGGGGGCGTAGAAGATACGCAGTATTTT.

This chain joins TRBV19 and TRBJ2-1; 12 bases line up with TRBD2. Trimming at V came to 6 bases and at J to 4 bases, leaving 13 bases not matched to a gene. CDR3 length equals 18 residues. Germline loops: CDR1 LNHDA, CDR2 SQIVND (reference sequence). CDR3 in amino acids: CASSPPLAGGPGYNEQFF. For the CDR3, the DNA is TGTGCCAGTAGCCCCCCCCTAGCGGGGGGGCCGGGTTACAATGAGCAGTTCTTC.